Listed below are T cell receptor beta chains from one sample, sequenced in a study of tumor and adjacent non-tumor tissue in lung cancer. TCRdb fed the multiplex PCR reads into MiXCR, producing one record per CDR3 protein. The sample carries roughly 48,000 distinct CDR3 sequences, roughly 67% recorded once. Sequencing used distant non-tumor lung tissue. The receptors stem from a woman in her 70s with non-small cell lung cancer. Each CDR3 is given with its conserved first and last residue.

v_call	j_call	cdr3_aa
TRBV24-1	TRBJ2-7	CVTSDSRTGDDYEQYF
TRBV6-5	TRBJ2-1	CASSQDHPGGLAGVIGDNEQFF
TRBV6-2/TRBV6-3	TRBJ2-4	CASSYASVAVIAENIQYF
TRBV28	TRBJ1-2	CASTPTGVGGYTF
TRBV12-3/TRBV12-4	TRBJ2-1	CASSRLKRLATNNEQFF
TRBV12-3/TRBV12-4	TRBJ2-5	CASRRTYEETQYF
TRBV12-3/TRBV12-4	TRBJ1-6	CASNRATGMNSPLHF
TRBV28	TRBJ1-5	CASSFLPVTAWGNQPQHF
TRBV10-3	TRBJ2-1	CAIRNDGGMGVYNEQFF
TRBV5-1	TRBJ1-6	CANSRTPGTGGLVPLHF
TRBV28	TRBJ2-7	CASSHSAETYEQYF
TRBV6-5	TRBJ2-1	CASSFLRDRGNNEQFF
TRBV20-1	TRBJ2-1	CSARPASGSLNEQFF
TRBV20-1	TRBJ1-6	CSARETAPGRDSPLHF
TRBV6-1	TRBJ2-3	CASSHRTVGPDTQYF
TRBV4-2	TRBJ2-7	CASSQVFIRLLAGLPSTYEQYF
TRBV4-1	TRBJ2-2	CASSQDRDGENTGELFF
TRBV4-1	TRBJ2-1	CASSPIWERASYNEQFF
TRBV6-5	TRBJ1-5	CASSYSWEDSNQPQHF
TRBV6-6	TRBJ2-2	CASGVSGDIGELFF
TRBV4-1	TRBJ2-1	CASSPGLYNEQFF
TRBV4-2	TRBJ2-2	CASSQDLTTNTGELFF
TRBV6-1	TRBJ2-1	CASIPARSRSHNERFF
TRBV14	TRBJ2-7	CASNQVRSSLFHKQYF
TRBV7-2	TRBJ2-2	CASSWGLAGDQNAGELFF
TRBV6-1	TRBJ2-3	CASSSPSDFSGDTQYF
TRBV10-3	TRBJ2-7	CTISEGTSGLYEQYF
TRBV7-9	TRBJ1-1	CASSRGETGALVTEAFF
TRBV5-1	TRBJ2-4	CASTKGDRDSRNIQYF
TRBV20-1	TRBJ2-7	CSAIPSGGYQGVGDQYF
TRBV5-6	TRBJ1-1	CASSLGGNTEAFF
TRBV20-1	TRBJ2-1	CSARDGRVAGAAEQFF
TRBV12-3/TRBV12-4	TRBJ2-3	CTTTTKGARADTQYF
TRBV29-1	TRBJ2-7	CSAENWDRPYDQYF
TRBV12-3/TRBV12-4	TRBJ2-1	CASHGTSAYNEQFF
TRBV19	TRBJ1-1	CATRDNEAFF
TRBV4-2	TRBJ2-7	CANSPTGQSYEQYF
TRBV29-1	TRBJ1-2	CSIEDSPFGYTF
TRBV4-1	TRBJ2-3	CASSLLVTDTLYF
TRBV29-1	TRBJ2-5	CSVEGGGSISGTQYF
TRBV4-1	TRBJ2-2	CASSQEGSGRGVGNTGELFF
TRBV6-1	TRBJ1-5	CASCSLGQGFGEPQHF
TRBV30	TRBJ1-1	CAWRTNTEAFF
TRBV29-1	TRBJ2-1	CSVEPGFTNNEQFF
TRBV11-2	TRBJ2-7	CASSLVSVAYELYF
TRBV12-3/TRBV12-4	TRBJ1-3	CASRKGQGSGNTIYF
TRBV10-2	TRBJ1-1	CACSEWSTLKSEAFF
TRBV7-9	TRBJ2-3	CVSSFPLAGGTQYF
TRBV28	TRBJ1-3	CASSQRDREAFSGNTIYF
TRBV14	TRBJ2-7	CVSSLSTPTEQYF
TRBV20-1	TRBJ1-2	CSARGGDGDNYGYTF
TRBV6-2/TRBV6-3	TRBJ2-1	CASRGSGRAGGEQLF
TRBV28	TRBJ2-6	CASSSMGNGANVLTF
TRBV12-3/TRBV12-4	TRBJ2-7	CAGSPSGRGSYEQYF
TRBV4-1	TRBJ2-7	CASSHRDDAYEQYF
TRBV9	TRBJ2-5	CASSVGYAETQYF
TRBV6-6	TRBJ2-2	CVSHDLVGGDTGELFF
TRBV4-1	TRBJ2-7	CASSLGASRSGSYEQYF
TRBV11-2	TRBJ1-5	CARSPSGFSQPQHF